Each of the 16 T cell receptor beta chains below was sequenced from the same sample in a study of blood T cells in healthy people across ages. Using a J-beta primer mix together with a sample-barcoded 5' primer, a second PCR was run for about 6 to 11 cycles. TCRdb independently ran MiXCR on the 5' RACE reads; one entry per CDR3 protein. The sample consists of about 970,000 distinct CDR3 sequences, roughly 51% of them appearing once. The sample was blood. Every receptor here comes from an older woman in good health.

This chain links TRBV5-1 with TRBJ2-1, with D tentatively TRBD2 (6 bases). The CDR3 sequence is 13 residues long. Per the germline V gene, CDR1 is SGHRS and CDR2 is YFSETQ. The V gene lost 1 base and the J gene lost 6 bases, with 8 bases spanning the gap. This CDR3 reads CASSLIGGNEQFF. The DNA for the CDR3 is TGCGCCAGCAGCTTGATCGGGGGCAATGAGCAGTTCTTC.

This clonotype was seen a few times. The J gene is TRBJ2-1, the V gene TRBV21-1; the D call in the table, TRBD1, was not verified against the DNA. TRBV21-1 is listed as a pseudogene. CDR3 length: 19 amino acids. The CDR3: CASSKERRDRFLAGNEQFF. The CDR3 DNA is TGTGCCAGCAGCAAAGAAAGGAGGGACAGATTTTTAGCTGGGAATGAGCAGTTCTTC.

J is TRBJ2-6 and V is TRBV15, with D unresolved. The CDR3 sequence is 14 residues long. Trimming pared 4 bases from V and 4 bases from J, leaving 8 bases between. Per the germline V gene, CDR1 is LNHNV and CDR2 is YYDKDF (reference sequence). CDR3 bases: TGTGCCACCAGCAAAGGAAACGGGGCCAACGTCCTGACTTTC. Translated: CATSKGNGANVLTF.

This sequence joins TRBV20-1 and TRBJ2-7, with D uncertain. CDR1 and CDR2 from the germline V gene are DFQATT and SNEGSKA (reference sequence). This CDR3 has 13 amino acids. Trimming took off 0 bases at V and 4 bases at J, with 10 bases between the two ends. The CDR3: CSARESAAYEQYF. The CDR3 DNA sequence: TGCAGTGCTAGAGAATCAGCAGCGTACGAGCAGTACTTC.

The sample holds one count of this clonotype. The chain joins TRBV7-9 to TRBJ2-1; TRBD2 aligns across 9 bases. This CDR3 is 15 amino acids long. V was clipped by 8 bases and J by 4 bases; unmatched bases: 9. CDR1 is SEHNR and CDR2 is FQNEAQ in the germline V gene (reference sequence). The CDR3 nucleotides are TGTGCCAGCGTGAGGACTAGCGCAAGTTACAATGAGCAGTTCTTC. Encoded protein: CASVRTSASYNEQFF.

The CDR3 reads CASSFRLAAGELFF. The CDR3 bases are TGTGCCAGCAGTTTCCGACTAGCGGCCGGGGAGCTGTTTTTT. The chain recombines TRBV28 with TRBJ2-2, with 9 nucleotides matching TRBD2. The trim removed 3 bases at V and 6 bases at J, leaving 2 bases unmatched. CDR1 is MDHEN, CDR2 SYDVKM, per germline. This CDR3 spans 14 amino acids.

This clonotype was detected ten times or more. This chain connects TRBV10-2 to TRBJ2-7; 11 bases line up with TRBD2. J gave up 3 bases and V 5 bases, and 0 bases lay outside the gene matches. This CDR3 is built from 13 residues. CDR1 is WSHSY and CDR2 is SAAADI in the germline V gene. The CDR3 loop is CASSTSGSYEQYF. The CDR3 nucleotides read TGCGCCAGCAGTACTAGCGGGAGCTACGAGCAGTACTTC.

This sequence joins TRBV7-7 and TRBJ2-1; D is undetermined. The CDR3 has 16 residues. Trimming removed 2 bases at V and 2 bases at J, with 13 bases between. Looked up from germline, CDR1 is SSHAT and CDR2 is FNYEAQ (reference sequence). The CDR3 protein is CASSLSLSVAYNEQFF. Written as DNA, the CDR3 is TGTGCCAGCAGCTTAAGTTTGAGCGTCGCCTACAATGAGCAGTTCTTC.

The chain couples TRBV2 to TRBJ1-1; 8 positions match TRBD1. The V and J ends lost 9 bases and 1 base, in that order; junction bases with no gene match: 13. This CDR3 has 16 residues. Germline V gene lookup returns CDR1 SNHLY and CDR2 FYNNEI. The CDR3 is CARGPSGTGENTEAFF. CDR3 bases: TGTGCCAGGGGACCCTCGGGGACAGGCGAGAACACTGAAGCTTTCTTT. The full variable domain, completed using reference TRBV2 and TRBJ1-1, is EPEVTQTPSHQVTQMGQEVILRCVPISNHLYFYWYRQILGQKVEFLVSFYNNEISEKSEIFDDQFSVERPDGSNFTLKIRSTKLEDSAMYFCARGPSGTGENTEAFFGQGTRLTVV.

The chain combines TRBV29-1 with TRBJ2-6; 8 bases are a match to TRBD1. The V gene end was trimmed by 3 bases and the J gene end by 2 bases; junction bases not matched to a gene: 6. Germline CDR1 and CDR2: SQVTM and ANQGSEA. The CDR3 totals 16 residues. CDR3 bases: TGCAGCGTTGAGAGAGGGACAGGAGCTGGGGCCAACGTCCTGACTTTC. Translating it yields CSVERGTGAGANVLTF.

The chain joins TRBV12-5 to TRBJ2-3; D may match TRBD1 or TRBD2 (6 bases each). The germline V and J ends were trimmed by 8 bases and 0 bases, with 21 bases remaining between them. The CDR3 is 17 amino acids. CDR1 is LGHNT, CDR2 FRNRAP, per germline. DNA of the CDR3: TGTGCTAGTCAGCCCCCGGGGGCAGGGGCTAGCACAGATACGCAGTATTTT. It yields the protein CASQPPGAGASTDTQYF. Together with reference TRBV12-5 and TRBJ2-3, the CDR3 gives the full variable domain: DARVTQTPRHKVTEMGQEVTMRCQPILGHNTVFWYRQTMMQGLELLAYFRNRAPLDDSGMPKDRFSAEMPDATLATLKIQPSEPRDSAVYFCASQPPGAGASTDTQYFGPGTRLTVL.

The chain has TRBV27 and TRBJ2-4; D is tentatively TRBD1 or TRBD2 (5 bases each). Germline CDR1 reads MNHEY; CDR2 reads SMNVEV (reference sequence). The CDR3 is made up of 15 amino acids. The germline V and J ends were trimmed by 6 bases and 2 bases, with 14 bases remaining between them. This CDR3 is CASSPLWGPKNIQYF. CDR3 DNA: TGTGCCAGCAGCCCCCTTTGGGGACCCAAAAACATTCAGTACTTC.

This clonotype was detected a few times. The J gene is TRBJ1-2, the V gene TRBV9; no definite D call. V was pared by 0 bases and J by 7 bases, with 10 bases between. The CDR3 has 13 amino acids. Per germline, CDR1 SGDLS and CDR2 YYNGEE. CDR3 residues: CASSVGTVGGYTF. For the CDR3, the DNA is TGTGCCAGCAGCGTAGGAACAGTTGGTGGCTACACCTTC.

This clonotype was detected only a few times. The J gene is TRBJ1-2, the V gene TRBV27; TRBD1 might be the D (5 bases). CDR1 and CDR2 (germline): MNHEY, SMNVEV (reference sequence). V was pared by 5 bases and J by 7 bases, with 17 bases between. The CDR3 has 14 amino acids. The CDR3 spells CASSPTVRGSGYTF. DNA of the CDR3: TGTGCCAGCAGTCCTACTGTGAGGGGTTCTGGCTACACCTTC.

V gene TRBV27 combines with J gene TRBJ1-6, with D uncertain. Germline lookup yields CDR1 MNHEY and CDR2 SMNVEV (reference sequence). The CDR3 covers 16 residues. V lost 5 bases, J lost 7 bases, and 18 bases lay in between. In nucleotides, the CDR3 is TGTGCCAGCAGTGTCATTGTCCGGGGATTGAATTCACCCCTCCACTTT. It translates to CASSVIVRGLNSPLHF.

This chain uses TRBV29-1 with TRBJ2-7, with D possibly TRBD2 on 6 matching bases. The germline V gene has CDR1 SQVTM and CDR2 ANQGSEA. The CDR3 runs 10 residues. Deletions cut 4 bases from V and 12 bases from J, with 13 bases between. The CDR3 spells CSVVETRGYF. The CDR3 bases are TGCAGCGTTGTTGAGACTAGGGGGTACTTC.